This TCR beta chain was identified during a study of breast tumors, draining lymph nodes, adjacent tissues. Samples came from axillary lymph nodes draining the breast cancer. Regarding this clonotype: This may be a read error: a much more frequent sequence differs by one nucleotide.

The junction had 12 bases not matched to a gene; V was cut back by 7 bases and J by 1 base. The CDR3 is 16 residues long. Looked up from germline, CDR1 is SGHRS and CDR2 is YFSETQ. TCRdb used MiXCR to reprocess the multiplex PCR reads, holding one entry per CDR3 protein. The sample records fewer than 200,000 distinct CDR3 sequences, 30% to 40% being singletons. This chain links TRBV5-1 with TRBJ2-3; 7 bases align to TRBD1. This receptor was identified in a female donor with breast cancer. Some clones in this sample may be carry-over from other donors' samples. The sample taken for sequencing was axillary lymph node tissue. CDR3 nucleotides: TGCGCCAGCGGCGCCGGACAGGCCGGGGGCACAGATACGCAGTATTTT. This encodes CASGAGQAGGTDTQYF.